This is a list of T cell receptor beta chains from one sample in a study of cytomegalovirus exposure and HLA in healthy donors. Measured with immunoSEQ multiplex PCR; TCRdb has only the in-frame clones, and not every one. The sample comprises around 200,000 clones, approximately 80% of which are singletons, and less than 2.5% rests with the top ten. Sequencing was performed on PBMCs. These receptors all stem from a woman in her fifties or sixties in good health and CMV-seronegative. The CDR3 runs from the conserved cysteine through the conserved F or W. A D gene is named only where the DNA matches it firmly. Rows may omit the clone size; those that give it use once, few, many or a size class.

CDR3aa: CASSLGAADTQYF; CDR3nt: TGTGCCAGCAGCTTGGGGGCTGCAGATACGCAGTATTTT; abundance: .; j_gene: TRBJ2-3; d_gene: .; v_gene: TRBV7-9
CDR3aa: CASSRGQGRGNTIYF; CDR3nt: TGTGCCAGCAGCCGGGGACAGGGGCGTGGAAACACCATATATTTT; abundance: .; j_gene: TRBJ1-3; d_gene: TRBD1; v_gene: TRBV7-2
CDR3aa: CASSPDREVPAQYF; CDR3nt: TGCGCCAGCAGCCCGGACAGGGAGGTTCCGGCCCAGTACTTC; abundance: few; j_gene: TRBJ2-5; d_gene: TRBD1; v_gene: TRBV4-3
CDR3aa: CASSLVHATPGGYTF; CDR3nt: TGTGCCAGCAGCTTAGTTCATGCGACCCCAGGAGGCTACACCTTC; abundance: .; j_gene: TRBJ1-2; d_gene: .; v_gene: TRBV7-9
CDR3aa: CASSRSQQGVRTDTQYF; CDR3nt: TGCGCCAGCAGCCGCTCGCAACAGGGGGTCCGTACAGATACGCAGTATTTT; abundance: .; j_gene: TRBJ2-3; d_gene: TRBD1; v_gene: TRBV5-1
CDR3aa: CASSLPGQGADGYTF; CDR3nt: TGTGCCAGCAGCTTACCGGGACAGGGGGCAGATGGCTACACCTTC; abundance: .; j_gene: TRBJ1-2; d_gene: TRBD1; v_gene: TRBV7-9
CDR3aa: CASTNFPRDGGYNSPLHF; CDR3nt: TGTGCCAGTACCAACTTTCCCAGGGACGGGGGGTATAATTCCCCCCTCCACTTT; abundance: .; j_gene: TRBJ1-6; d_gene: .; v_gene: TRBV19
CDR3aa: CASSRLAGTSGREYTQYF; CDR3nt: TGTGCCAGCAGTAGGTTAGCAGGGACTAGCGGGAGGGAATATACGCAGTATTTT; abundance: .; j_gene: TRBJ2-3; d_gene: TRBD2; v_gene: TRBV28
CDR3aa: CASSGSGAGGNTIYF; CDR3nt: TGCGCCAGCTCCGGGAGTGGGGCGGGAGGAAACACCATATATTTT; abundance: .; j_gene: TRBJ1-3; d_gene: .; v_gene: TRBV4-3
CDR3aa: CASSLDRGAEETQYF; CDR3nt: TGTGCCAGCAGCTTGGACAGGGGCGCGGAAGAGACCCAGTACTTC; abundance: .; j_gene: TRBJ2-5; d_gene: TRBD1; v_gene: TRBV7-3
CDR3aa: CASSMTGGNTGELFF; CDR3nt: TGTGCCAGCAGCATGACAGGGGGGAACACCGGGGAGCTGTTTTTT; abundance: .; j_gene: TRBJ2-2; d_gene: TRBD1; v_gene: TRBV7-3
CDR3aa: CASSTGHSGNIQYF; CDR3nt: TGTGCCAGCAGTACGGGACACTCCGGAAACATTCAGTACTTC; abundance: .; j_gene: TRBJ2-4; d_gene: .; v_gene: TRBV27
CDR3aa: CASSQERLAGADNEQFF; CDR3nt: TGCGCCAGCAGCCAAGAGCGTCTAGCGGGAGCAGACAATGAGCAGTTCTTC; abundance: .; j_gene: TRBJ2-1; d_gene: TRBD2; v_gene: TRBV4-1
CDR3aa: CASSPRGSEDSPLHF; CDR3nt: TGTGCCAGCTCACCGCGCGGGTCCGAAGATTCACCCCTCCACTTT; abundance: .; j_gene: TRBJ1-6; d_gene: .; v_gene: TRBV18
CDR3aa: CASSQDLAGVGEQYF; CDR3nt: TGTGCCAGCAGCCAAGATTTGGCGGGAGTTGGCGAGCAGTACTTC; abundance: .; j_gene: TRBJ2-7; d_gene: TRBD2; v_gene: TRBV4-2
CDR3aa: CASTPSGNQPQHF; CDR3nt: TGTGCCAGCACCCCATCAGGGAATCAGCCCCAGCATTTT; abundance: few; j_gene: TRBJ1-5; d_gene: .; v_gene: TRBV6-6
CDR3aa: CAWSGKQTYNSPLHF; CDR3nt: TGTGCCTGGAGTGGGAAACAGACATATAATTCCCCCCTCCACTTT; abundance: .; j_gene: TRBJ1-6; d_gene: .; v_gene: TRBV30
CDR3aa: CASSTRTTNYGYTF; CDR3nt: TGTGCCAGTAGTACACGGACAACTAACTATGGCTACACCTTC; abundance: few; j_gene: TRBJ1-2; d_gene: .; v_gene: TRBV19
CDR3aa: CASSQVWQGLYNGQFF; CDR3nt: TGTGCCAGCAGCCAAGTGTGGCAGGGCCTATACAATGGGCAGTTCTTC; abundance: .; j_gene: TRBJ2-1; d_gene: .; v_gene: TRBV14
CDR3aa: CASSVQLESTDTQYF; CDR3nt: TGTGCCAGCAGCGTTCAACTAGAGAGCACAGATACGCAGTATTTT; abundance: .; j_gene: TRBJ2-3; d_gene: .; v_gene: TRBV9
CDR3aa: CASSLDFRVAGANVLTF; CDR3nt: TGTGCCAGCAGCTTAGATTTTCGGGTTGCTGGGGCCAACGTCCTGACTTTC; abundance: .; j_gene: TRBJ2-6; d_gene: .; v_gene: TRBV11-2
CDR3aa: CASSLTNNEQFF; CDR3nt: TGTGCCAGCAGCTTAACTAACAATGAGCAGTTCTTC; abundance: .; j_gene: TRBJ2-1; d_gene: .; v_gene: TRBV7-6
CDR3aa: CASSLVAGGPYNEQFF; CDR3nt: TGCGCCAGCAGCTTGGTTGCGGGGGGCCCTTACAATGAGCAGTTCTTC; abundance: .; j_gene: TRBJ2-1; d_gene: TRBD2; v_gene: TRBV5-1
CDR3aa: CASSTHLLSHEQYF; CDR3nt: TGTGCCAGCAGTACCCATCTCCTGTCCCACGAGCAGTACTTC; abundance: .; j_gene: TRBJ2-7; d_gene: .; v_gene: TRBV28
CDR3aa: CSVDSGYTF; CDR3nt: TGCAGCGTGGACAGTGGCTACACCTTC; abundance: .; j_gene: TRBJ1-2; d_gene: .; v_gene: TRBV29-1